These 26 T cell receptor beta chains were all obtained from the same sample, sequenced in a study of T cells in Graves' hyperthyroidism and ophthalmopathy. Researchers amplified the TCR beta CDR3 regions from RNA transcripts. HTBI primers drove first-round RT-PCR of the TCR CDR3. In TCRdb, the multiplex PCR reads were re-called with MiXCR into one record per CDR3 protein. The data show 500,000 to 800,000 distinct CDR3 sequences, with more than 14% seen just once and around 12% held by the top ten. Sample: blood. Receptors originate from a woman in her fifties or sixties with Graves' ophthalmopathy.

This clonotype came up many times. The V gene is TRBV7-3, the J gene TRBJ2-3, with no clear D. CDR1 and CDR2 from the germline V gene are SGHTA and FQGTGA. This CDR3 contains 14 residues. With 0 bases removed from V and 0 bases from J, the gap between germline ends came to 4 bases. The CDR3 region is CASSLTSSTDTQYF. DNA for the CDR3: TGTGCCAGCAGCTTAACCTCTAGCACAGATACGCAGTATTTT.

This clonotype was counted ten times or more. This sequence joins TRBV3-1 and TRBJ2-3; D is possibly TRBD2 (6 bases). V lost 0 bases to trimming and J lost 3 bases, with 19 bases between them. The CDR3 length is 18 residues. The germline V gene has CDR1 LGHDT and CDR2 YNNKEL (reference sequence). CDR3 in amino acids: CASSQESTGVFGTDTQYF. The CDR3 coding sequence is TGTGCCAGCAGCCAAGAGTCGACGGGAGTGTTTGGAACAGATACGCAGTATTTT.

This clonotype was recorded a few times. This rearrangement joins TRBV7-8 to TRBJ2-3; TRBD1 agrees at 8 bases. With V trimmed by 2 bases and J by 4 bases, 8 bases remained unmatched. The CDR3 totals 16 residues. Germline loops: CDR1 SGHVS, CDR2 FQNEAQ. CDR3 protein: CASSLLSTGGSDTQYF. CDR3 DNA: TGTGCCAGCAGCTTATTATCCACAGGGGGATCAGATACGCAGTATTTT.

This clonotype was counted ten times or more. The CDR3: CASSPTLANPGYTF. The CDR3 DNA is TGTGCCAGCTCACCAACTCTCGCGAATCCCGGCTACACCTTC. V usage is TRBV18 and J usage is TRBJ1-2; D is unclear. V lost 2 bases, J lost 8 bases, and 15 bases lay in between. The CDR3 totals 14 residues. The germline V gene has CDR1 KGHSH and CDR2 LQKENI. Full variable domain (remainder filled in from reference TRBV18 and TRBJ1-2): NAGVMQNPRHLVRRRGQEARLRCSPMKGHSHVYWYRQLPEEGLKFMVYLQKENIIDESGMPKERFSAEFPKEGPSILRIQQVVRGDSAAYFCASSPTLANPGYTFGSGTRLTVV.

This clonotype was observed many times. The rearrangement uses TRBV28 and TRBJ1-1; no firm D call. The CDR3 length is 15 residues. Germline CDR1 is MDHEN and CDR2 is SYDVKM. Trimming left V 3 bases short and J 0 bases short, with 11 bases between. The CDR3 bases are TGTGCCAGCAGTTTCTCGGATGTTATGAACACTGAAGCTTTCTTT. This sequence encodes CASSFSDVMNTEAFF.

This clonotype has just a few counts. No conserved phenylalanine or tryptophan ends this CDR3, so it is likely a read error. The rearrangement uses TRBV20-1 and TRBJ1-1; a possible D gene is TRBD1 (6 bases). This CDR3 has 14 residues. CDR1 and CDR2 from the germline V gene are DFQATT and SNEGSKA (reference sequence). Trimming removed 3 bases from V and 0 bases from J, with 11 bases in between. As DNA, the CDR3 is TGCAGTGCTAGGTACAGGGCGCTGAACACTGAAGCTTTCCTT. Protein sequence: CSARYRALNTEAFL.

This clonotype was seen many times. The chain employs TRBV7-3 and TRBJ2-3, with 11 nucleotides matching TRBD2. This CDR3 spans 15 amino acids. Germline CDR1 is SGHTA and CDR2 is FQGTGA. V was clipped by 4 bases and J by 3 bases; unmatched bases: 3. The chain's CDR3 is CASSSTSGRTDTQYF. The CDR3 bases are TGTGCCAGCAGCTCAACTAGCGGGAGAACAGATACGCAGTATTTT.

This clonotype was counted ten times or more. V gene TRBV30 combines with J gene TRBJ1-2; no reliable D call. Germline loops: CDR1 GTSNPN, CDR2 SVGIG (reference sequence). V was clipped by 0 bases and J by 1 base, with 9 bases between them. The CDR3 runs 14 residues. CDR3 bases: TGTGCCTGGAGTGTACCCAGGTATAACTATGGCTACACCTTC. Translated: CAWSVPRYNYGYTF. Full variable domain (remainder filled in from reference TRBV30 and TRBJ1-2): SQTIHQWPATLVQPVGSPLSLECTVEGTSNPNLYWYRQAAGRGLQLLFYSVGIGQISSEVPQNLSASRPQDRQFILSSKKLLLSDSGFYLCAWSVPRYNYGYTFGSGTRLTVV.

This clonotype was seen at least ten times. The genes are TRBV2 and TRBJ2-5; 9 bases are a match to TRBD1. The CDR3 runs 14 residues. In germline, CDR1 is SNHLY, CDR2 FYNNEI. V lost 1 base and J lost 4; bases outside the gene matches: 1. CDR3 loop: CASSEETGGETQYF. CDR3 in DNA: TGTGCCAGCAGTGAAGAGACAGGGGGAGAGACCCAGTACTTC.

V gene TRBV7-3 combines with J gene TRBJ2-3; tentative D call: TRBD2 (6 bases). The CDR3 totals 14 residues. CDR1 is SGHTA, CDR2 FQGTGA, per germline. Deletions cut 5 bases from V and 4 bases from J, with 13 bases between. The CDR3 DNA sequence: TGTGCCAGCAGCCCTCTCGGACTACCAGATACGCAGTATTTT. Residues: CASSPLGLPDTQYF.

The chain carries TRBV24-1 and TRBJ2-5, with TRBD2 as a possible D gene (6 bases). Looked up from germline, CDR1 is KGHDR and CDR2 is SFDVKD. V was cut by 4 bases and J by 1 base, with 9 bases left in between. The CDR3 runs to 14 residues. CDR3 sequence (DNA): TGTGCCACCAGTGAACCGGGGGTCCAAGAGACCCAGTACTTC. It codes for CATSEPGVQETQYF.

This clonotype was observed many times. The chain joins TRBV12-3 or TRBV12-4 to TRBJ1-5; no reliable D call. Trimming left V 7 bases short and J 1 base short, with 17 bases between. The CDR3 has 16 amino acids. The CDR3 protein is CASNEGSQRSNQPQHF. The CDR3, as DNA: TGTGCCAGCAACGAGGGTTCCCAGAGGAGCAATCAGCCCCAGCATTTT.

This clonotype appeared a single time. The chain links TRBV12-3 or TRBV12-4 to TRBJ2-2; 14 positions agree with TRBD2. This CDR3 has 16 amino acids. The V and J ends lost 4 bases and 4 bases, in that order; junction bases with no gene match: 2. The CDR3 region has the DNA TGTGCCAGCAGTTCAGGACTAGCGGGGGGCACCGGGGAGCTGTTTTTT. It codes for CASSSGLAGGTGELFF.

This clonotype was observed many times. The chain recombines TRBV11-3 with TRBJ2-1; 8 bases map to TRBD2. The CDR3 extends over 12 amino acids. Germline trimming cut 5 bases from V and 12 bases from J; bases unmatched to any gene: 6. Germline assignment: CDR1 SGHNT and CDR2 YENEEA. CDR3 protein: CASSDSGDSQFF. In DNA form, the CDR3 reads TGTGCCAGCAGCGATAGCGGGGATTCGCAGTTCTTC.

This clonotype appeared a few times. The chain has TRBV12-3 or TRBV12-4 and TRBJ1-1; no reliable D call. V was clipped by 5 bases and J by 5 bases, with 9 bases between them. The CDR3 covers 12 residues. The CDR3 DNA follows: TGTGCCAGCAGTGCACCTAGGACTGAAGCTTTCTTT. This sequence encodes CASSAPRTEAFF.

The rearrangement uses TRBV24-1 and TRBJ2-2, with 10 bases matching TRBD1. This CDR3 comprises 16 residues. V shed 4 bases, J shed 5 bases, and the junction held 6 bases outside the gene matches. Germline assignment: CDR1 KGHDR and CDR2 SFDVKD. The CDR3 DNA is TGTGCCACCAGTGAATGGGACAGGGGAACGACCGGGGAGCTGTTTTTT. It is translated as CATSEWDRGTTGELFF.

This clonotype was observed many times. V and J are TRBV7-2 and TRBJ2-1; the match to TRBD1 covers 9 bases. The V and J ends lost 1 base and 8 bases, in that order; junction bases with no gene match: 6. CDR3 length: 15 amino acids. Germline lookup yields CDR1 SGHTA and CDR2 FQGNSA. The CDR3 sequence is CASSLGRGQGYEQFF. CDR3 sequence (DNA): TGTGCCAGCAGCTTAGGTAGGGGACAGGGCTATGAGCAGTTCTTC.

This clonotype was recorded at least ten times. This sequence joins TRBV27 and TRBJ1-5, with D perhaps matching TRBD1 (5 bases). Germline CDR1 MNHEY, CDR2 SMNVEV (reference sequence). This CDR3 has 14 amino acids. Trimming pared 3 bases from V and 4 bases from J, leaving 10 bases between. CDR3 sequence (DNA): TGTGCCAGCAGTTTTGAAGGGGCGAATCAGCCCCAGCATTTT. This gives the protein CASSFEGANQPQHF.

This clonotype was counted ten times or more. The chain couples TRBV5-1 to TRBJ2-3, with 9 bases fitting TRBD1. The germline gives CDR1 SGHRS, CDR2 YFSETQ. CDR3 size: 16 residues. Unmatched junction bases numbered 10, after V lost 3 bases and J lost 5 bases. The CDR3 is CASSWRDRARGDTQYF. The CDR3 DNA follows: TGCGCCAGCAGCTGGCGGGACAGGGCACGAGGAGATACGCAGTATTTT.

This clonotype was observed a few times. This chain links TRBV11-3 with TRBJ1-4; D possibly corresponds to TRBD1 (5 bases). The CDR3 is 15 residues long. Trimming shortened V by 2 bases and J by 3 bases, and 10 bases separated the two germline ends. In germline, CDR1 is SGHNT, CDR2 YENEEA. This CDR3 reads CASSLIRVPNEKLFF. The CDR3 coding sequence is TGTGCCAGCAGCTTAATCAGGGTGCCTAATGAAAAACTGTTTTTT.

In its sample, this clonotype was seen many times. The chain is built from TRBV12-3 or TRBV12-4 and TRBJ1-2, with D perhaps TRBD1 (5 bases). V was trimmed by 3 bases and J by 8 bases, leaving 13 bases between them. This CDR3 is 13 amino acids long. CDR3 in amino acids: CASSFDSAYGYTF. The CDR3 coding sequence is TGTGCCAGCAGTTTCGACAGCGCTTACGGCTACACCTTC.

The V gene is TRBV4-3, the J gene TRBJ1-6, with D possibly matching TRBD1 (5 bases). The length of the CDR3 is 17 residues. Trimming left V 0 bases short and J 6 bases short, with 15 bases between. Germline V gives CDR1 LGHNA, CDR2 YSLEER. The DNA of the CDR3 is TGCGCCAGCAGCCAAGATAGCGTTCAGGGTGTTAATTCACCCCTCCACTTT. Translation: CASSQDSVQGVNSPLHF.

This clonotype has ten or more counts. The chain recombines TRBV20-1 with TRBJ1-3; 9 bases line up with TRBD1. The CDR3 length is 16 residues. V shed 0 bases and J 1 base; nucleotides not matched to a gene: 4. Germline CDR1 reads DFQATT; CDR2 reads SNEGSKA (reference sequence). CDR3 region: CSARDPGTGSGNTIYF. The CDR3 DNA follows: TGCAGTGCTAGAGATCCGGGGACAGGGTCTGGAAACACCATATATTTT.

A note on this clonotype: Given the absence of the conserved phenylalanine or tryptophan at the CDR3 end, a read error is likely. The chain employs TRBV28 and TRBJ2-2; D perhaps matches TRBD2 (5 bases). The germline CDR1 and CDR2 sequences are MDHEN and SYDVKM. The CDR3 runs 15 residues. V lost 1 base to trimming and J lost 6 bases, with 12 bases between them. DNA for the CDR3: TGTGCCAGCAGTTTATCCGGGATCGGGGCCGGGGAGCTGTTTCTT. It yields the protein CASSLSGIGAGELFL.

This clonotype was seen repeatedly, ten times or more. The rearrangement uses TRBV24-1 and TRBJ2-1; TRBD2 agrees at 8 bases. Trimming removed 3 bases from V and 4 bases from J; junction bases left unmatched: 7. The CDR3 spans 16 residues. The V gene's germline CDR1 is KGHDR and CDR2 SFDVKD. The CDR3 DNA is TGTGCCACCAGTGATCCAAGCGGGAGTTGGTACAATGAGCAGTTCTTC. The encoded protein is CATSDPSGSWYNEQFF.

The sample holds many counts of this clonotype. This chain uses TRBV5-1 with TRBJ2-5; possibly TRBD1 for D (6 bases). The CDR3 consists of 14 residues. The V gene lost 4 bases and the J gene lost 2 bases, with 12 bases spanning the gap. Germline CDR1 is SGHRS and CDR2 is YFSETQ. CDR3 loop: CASSHTGTQETQYF. CDR3 nucleotides: TGCGCCAGCAGCCACACCGGGACACAAGAGACCCAGTACTTC.